Here is one TCR beta chain with its context. A few counts support this clone. Its antigen is currently not known. One base away there is no much larger clone; base qualities are not given. TCRbeta CDR3 regions were amplified from genomic DNA using the immunoSEQ Assay, a bias-controlled multiplex PCR. On the study's bioinformatics: The number of nucleated cells in each sample was estimated from the amplification of reference gene primers within the assay. To quantify the absolute abundance of each unique TCRbeta CDR3 rearrangement, sequence reads were collapsed and filtered. Productive Simpson clonality was computed per sample as the square root of Simpson's diversity index over productive rearrangements. The table was pulled from immuneACCESS by TCRdb, which kept in-frame rearrangements only. Such tables lose some clones; where checked, under half of the loss comes from unresolved V genes, and the rest has no known cause. V and J calls and clone size are as listed in that table; D and trimming were resolved from the DNA. In all, the sample holds tens of thousands of clones, and about 88% of those were seen once. The top ten constitute approximately 14% of the sample.

CDR1 and CDR2 were assigned from the germline V gene as SGHRS and YFSETQ. The CDR3 holds 16 amino acids from the cysteine to the phenylalanine. Only CDR3 DNA remains: 48 bases, in frame from the first base. Trimming at the junction amounts to 2 bases on V and 0 bases on J, and the germline ends lie 14 bases apart. These data belong to a study of blood T cell repertoires in COVID-19 (TCRdb year 2020). Describing the broader study: The collaborator samples originated in the United States, Italy and Spain and spanned the acute and convalescent phases of COVID-19. Samples came from the ongoing ImmuneRACE study (first 160 participants) plus 1,254 subjects from 6 global collaborators. The repertoires were made available in a free public database intended to serve as a resource for research on the immune response to SARS-CoV-2. Subjects who had been exposed to COVID-19, were actively infected with it, or had recovered from it provided the deeply sampled blood TCRbeta repertoires that made up the dataset. Nearly every sample came with metadata listing a de-identified subject ID, COVID-19 status, age in years and sex. Where HLA class I and class II types were available, the types were taken from metadata supplied by the sample provider, not from assay-based typing. The prospective study material was composed of cDNA or gDNA derived from T cells, B-cell-depleted T cells, or PBMCs.

The research as a whole found: How much clinical and demographic metadata was included differed by source and by participant, and the metadata was provided uncurated.

Each collaborating institution followed its own protocols to collect whole blood in K2EDTA tubes. Collaborator samples were shipped for TCRbeta analysis as frozen whole blood, isolated PBMCs, or DNA extracted from either sample type. The chain employs TRBV5-1 and TRBJ2-5; 6 matching bases give a weak D call of TRBD1. The origin of this receptor is a woman aged 55-75 years with active COVID-19. Specimen: peripheral blood. The DNA sequence reads TGCGCCAGCAGCTTCTCCGGGACAAAGTACCAAGAGACCCAGTACTTC. Translation gives CASSFSGTKYQETQYF.